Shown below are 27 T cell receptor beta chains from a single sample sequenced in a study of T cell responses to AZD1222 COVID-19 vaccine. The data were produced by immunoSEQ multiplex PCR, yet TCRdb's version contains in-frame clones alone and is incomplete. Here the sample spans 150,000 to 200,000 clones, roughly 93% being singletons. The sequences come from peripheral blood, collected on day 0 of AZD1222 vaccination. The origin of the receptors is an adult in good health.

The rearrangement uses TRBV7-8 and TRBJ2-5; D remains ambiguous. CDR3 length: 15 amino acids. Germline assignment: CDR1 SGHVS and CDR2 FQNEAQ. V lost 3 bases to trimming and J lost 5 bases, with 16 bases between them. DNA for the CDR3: TGTGCCAGCAGCTTTCTCCCGGGCCCGCTGGAGACCCAGTACTTC. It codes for CASSFLPGPLETQYF.

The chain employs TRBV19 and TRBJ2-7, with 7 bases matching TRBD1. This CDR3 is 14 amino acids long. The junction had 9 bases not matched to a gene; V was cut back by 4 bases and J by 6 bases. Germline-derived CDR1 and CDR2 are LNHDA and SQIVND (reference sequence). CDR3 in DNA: TGTGCCAGTAGTACCGGTACAGGGGTCGGCGAGCAGTACTTC. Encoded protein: CASSTGTGVGEQYF.

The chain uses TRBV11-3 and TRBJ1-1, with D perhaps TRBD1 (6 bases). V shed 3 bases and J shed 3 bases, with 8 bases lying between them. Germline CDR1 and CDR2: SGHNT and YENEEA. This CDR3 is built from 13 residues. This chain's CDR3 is CASSFNRDTEAFF. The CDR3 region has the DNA TGTGCCAGCAGCTTTAACAGGGACACTGAAGCTTTCTTT.

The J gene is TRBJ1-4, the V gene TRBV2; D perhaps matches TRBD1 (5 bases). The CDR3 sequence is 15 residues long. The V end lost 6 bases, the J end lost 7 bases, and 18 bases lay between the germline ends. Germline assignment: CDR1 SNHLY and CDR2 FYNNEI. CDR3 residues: CASSEQGSFLEKLFF. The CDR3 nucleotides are TGTGCCAGCAGCGAGCAGGGTTCTTTTCTTGAAAAACTGTTTTTT.

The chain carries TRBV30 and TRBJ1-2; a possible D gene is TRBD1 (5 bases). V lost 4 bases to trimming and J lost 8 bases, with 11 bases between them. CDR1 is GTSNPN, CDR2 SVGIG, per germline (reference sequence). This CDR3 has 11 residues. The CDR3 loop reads CAWIGGEGYTF. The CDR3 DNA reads TGTGCCTGGATTGGAGGGGAAGGCTACACCTTC.

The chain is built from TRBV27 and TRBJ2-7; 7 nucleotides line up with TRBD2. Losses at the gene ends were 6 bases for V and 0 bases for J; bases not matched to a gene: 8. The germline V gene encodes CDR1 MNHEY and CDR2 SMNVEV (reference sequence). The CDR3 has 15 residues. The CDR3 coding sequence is TGTGCCAGCAGAAAAACGAGACTAGCCTCCTACGAGCAGTACTTC. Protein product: CASRKTRLASYEQYF.

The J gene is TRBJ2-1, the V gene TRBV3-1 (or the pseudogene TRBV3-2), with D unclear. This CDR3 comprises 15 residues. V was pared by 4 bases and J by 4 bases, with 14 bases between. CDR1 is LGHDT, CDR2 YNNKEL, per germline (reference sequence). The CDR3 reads CASSPRTGDYNEQFF. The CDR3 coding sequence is TGTGCCAGCAGCCCCAGGACCGGTGATTACAATGAGCAGTTCTTC.

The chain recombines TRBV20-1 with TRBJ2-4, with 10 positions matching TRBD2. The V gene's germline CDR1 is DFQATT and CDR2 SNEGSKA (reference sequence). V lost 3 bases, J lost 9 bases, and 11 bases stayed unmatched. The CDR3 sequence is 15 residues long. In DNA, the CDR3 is TGCAGTGCTAGTAGAGCAGCGGGAGGGCGGAGCATTCAGTACTTC. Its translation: CSASRAAGGRSIQYF.

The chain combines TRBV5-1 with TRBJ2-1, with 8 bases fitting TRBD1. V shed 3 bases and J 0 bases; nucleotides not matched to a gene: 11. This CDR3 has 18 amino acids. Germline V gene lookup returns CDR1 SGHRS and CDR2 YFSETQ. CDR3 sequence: CASSSLGQVASSYNEQFF. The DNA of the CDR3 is TGCGCCAGCAGCTCCCTGGGACAGGTGGCTTCCTCCTACAATGAGCAGTTCTTC.

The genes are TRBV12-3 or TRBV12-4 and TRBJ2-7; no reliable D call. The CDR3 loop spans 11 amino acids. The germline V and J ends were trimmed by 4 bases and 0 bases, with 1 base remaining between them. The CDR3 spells CASSYSYEQYF. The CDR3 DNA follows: TGTGCCAGCAGTTACTCCTACGAGCAGTACTTC.

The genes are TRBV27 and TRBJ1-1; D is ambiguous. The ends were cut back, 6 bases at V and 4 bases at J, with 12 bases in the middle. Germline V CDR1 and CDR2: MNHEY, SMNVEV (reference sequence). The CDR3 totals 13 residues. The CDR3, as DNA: TGTGCCAGCAGCGGGAAGGCGTTCACTGAAGCTTTCTTT. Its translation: CASSGKAFTEAFF.

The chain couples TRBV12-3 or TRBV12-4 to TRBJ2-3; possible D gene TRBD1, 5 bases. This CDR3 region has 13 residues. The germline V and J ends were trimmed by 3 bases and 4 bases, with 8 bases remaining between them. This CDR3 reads CASSFRGPDTQYF. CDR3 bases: TGTGCCAGCAGTTTTAGGGGCCCAGATACGCAGTATTTT.

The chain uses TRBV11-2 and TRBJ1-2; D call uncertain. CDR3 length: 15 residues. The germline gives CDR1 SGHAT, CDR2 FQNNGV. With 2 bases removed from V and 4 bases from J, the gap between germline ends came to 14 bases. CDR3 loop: CASSLLPNRLYGYTF. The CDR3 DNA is TGTGCCAGCAGCTTATTGCCTAATCGACTCTATGGCTACACCTTC.

CDR3 in DNA: TGTGCCAGCAGCCAGGAGAGGCTAGGAGAGACCCAGTACTTC. Translated: CASSQERLGETQYF. The chain uses TRBV3-1 (or the pseudogene TRBV3-2) and TRBJ2-5; D gene uncertain. CDR1 and CDR2 (germline): LGHDT, YNNKEL (reference sequence). The germline V and J ends were trimmed by 3 bases and 4 bases, with 12 bases remaining between them. The CDR3 consists of 14 residues.

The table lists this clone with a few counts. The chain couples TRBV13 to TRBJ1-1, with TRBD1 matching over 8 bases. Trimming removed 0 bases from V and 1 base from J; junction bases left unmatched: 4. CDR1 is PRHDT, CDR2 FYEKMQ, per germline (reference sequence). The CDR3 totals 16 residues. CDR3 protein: CASSLGTGVTNTEAFF. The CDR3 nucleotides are TGTGCCAGCAGCTTAGGGACAGGGGTTACGAACACTGAAGCTTTCTTT. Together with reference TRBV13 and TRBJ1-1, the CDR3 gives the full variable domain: AAGVIQSPRHLIKEKRETATLKCYPIPRHDTVYWYQQGPGQDPQFLISFYEKMQSDKGSIPDRFSAQQFSDYHSELNMSSLELGDSALYFCASSLGTGVTNTEAFFGQGTRLTVV.

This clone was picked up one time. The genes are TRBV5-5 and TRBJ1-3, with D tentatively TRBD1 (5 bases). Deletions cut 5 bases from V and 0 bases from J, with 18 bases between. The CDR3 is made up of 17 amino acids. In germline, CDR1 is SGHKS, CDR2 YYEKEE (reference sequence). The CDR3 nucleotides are TGTGCCAGCAGTCGGGGCGGTTTGGAGACCTCTGGAAACACCATATATTTT. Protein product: CASSRGGLETSGNTIYF.

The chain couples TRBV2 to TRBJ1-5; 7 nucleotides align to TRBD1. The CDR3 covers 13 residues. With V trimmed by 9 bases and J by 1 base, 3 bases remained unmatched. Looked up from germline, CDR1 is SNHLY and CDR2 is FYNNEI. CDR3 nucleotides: TGTGCCAGTCAGGGGGTAAGCAATCAGCCCCAGCATTTT. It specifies CASQGVSNQPQHF.

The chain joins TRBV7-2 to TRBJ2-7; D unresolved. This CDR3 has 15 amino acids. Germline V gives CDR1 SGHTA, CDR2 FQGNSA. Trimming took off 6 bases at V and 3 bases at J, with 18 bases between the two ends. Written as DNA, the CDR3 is TGTGCCAGCAGTATCGATGCCTTTTCCCTCTACGAGCAGTACTTC. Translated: CASSIDAFSLYEQYF.

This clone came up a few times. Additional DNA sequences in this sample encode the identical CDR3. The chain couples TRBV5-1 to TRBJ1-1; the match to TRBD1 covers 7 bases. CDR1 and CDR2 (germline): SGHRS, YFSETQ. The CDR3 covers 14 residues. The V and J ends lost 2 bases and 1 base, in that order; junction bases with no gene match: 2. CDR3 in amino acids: CASSLGQANTEAFF. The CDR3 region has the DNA TGCGCCAGCAGCTTAGGACAGGCGAACACTGAAGCTTTCTTT.

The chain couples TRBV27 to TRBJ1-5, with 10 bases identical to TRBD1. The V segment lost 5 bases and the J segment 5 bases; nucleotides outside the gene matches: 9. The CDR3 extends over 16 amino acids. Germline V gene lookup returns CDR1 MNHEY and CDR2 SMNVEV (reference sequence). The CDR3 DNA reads TGTGCCAGCAGTCGACAGGGGGCTCGGAGGGATCAGCCCCAGCATTTT. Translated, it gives CASSRQGARRDQPQHF.

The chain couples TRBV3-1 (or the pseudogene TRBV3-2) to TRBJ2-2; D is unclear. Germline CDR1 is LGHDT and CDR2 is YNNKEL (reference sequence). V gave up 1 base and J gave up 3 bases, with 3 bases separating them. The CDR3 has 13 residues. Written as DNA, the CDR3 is TGTGCCAGCAGCCAAGTCTACACCGGGGAGCTGTTTTTT. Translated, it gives CASSQVYTGELFF.

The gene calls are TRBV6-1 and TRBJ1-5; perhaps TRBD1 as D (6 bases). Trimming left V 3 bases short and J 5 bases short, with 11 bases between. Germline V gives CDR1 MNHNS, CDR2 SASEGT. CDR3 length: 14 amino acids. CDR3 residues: CASSDNRAYQPQHF. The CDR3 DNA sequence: TGTGCCAGCAGTGATAACAGGGCCTATCAGCCCCAGCATTTT.

In nucleotides, the CDR3 is TGTGCCAGCCGGGAGCACTTTGGAGAGCAGTACTTC. This translates into CASREHFGEQYF. The chain carries TRBV6-5 and TRBJ2-7; perhaps TRBD2 as D (6 bases). V lost 8 bases, J lost 7 bases, and 15 bases lay in between. CDR3 size: 12 residues. Germline CDR1 and CDR2: MNHEY and SVGAGI.

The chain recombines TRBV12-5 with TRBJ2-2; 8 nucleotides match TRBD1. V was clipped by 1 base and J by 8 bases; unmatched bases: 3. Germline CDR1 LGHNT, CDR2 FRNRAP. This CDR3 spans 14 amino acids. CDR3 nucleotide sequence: TGTGCTAGTGGTTTGGGCAGGGGGCTGGGGGAGCTGTTTTTT. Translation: CASGLGRGLGELFF.

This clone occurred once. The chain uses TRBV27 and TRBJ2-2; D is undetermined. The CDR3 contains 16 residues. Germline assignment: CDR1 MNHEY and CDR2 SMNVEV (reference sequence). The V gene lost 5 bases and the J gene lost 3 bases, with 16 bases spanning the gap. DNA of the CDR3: TGTGCCAGCAGTCTGCGCAGGACGTCCTACACCGGGGAGCTGTTTTTT. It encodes CASSLRRTSYTGELFF.

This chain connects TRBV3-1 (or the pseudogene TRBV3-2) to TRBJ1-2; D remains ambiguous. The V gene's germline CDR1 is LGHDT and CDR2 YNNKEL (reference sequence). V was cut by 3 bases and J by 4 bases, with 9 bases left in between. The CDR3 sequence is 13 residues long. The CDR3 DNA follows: TGTGCCAGCAGCCAGTATGAGCCCTATGGCTACACCTTC. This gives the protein CASSQYEPYGYTF.

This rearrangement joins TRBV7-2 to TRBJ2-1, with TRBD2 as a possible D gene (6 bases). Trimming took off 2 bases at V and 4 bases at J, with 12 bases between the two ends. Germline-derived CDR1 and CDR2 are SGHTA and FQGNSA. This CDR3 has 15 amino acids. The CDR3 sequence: CASSLSGDWYNEQFF. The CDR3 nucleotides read TGTGCCAGCAGCTTATCGGGGGATTGGTACAATGAGCAGTTCTTC.